The clone carrying this T cell receptor (beta chain) was found once. The data were taken from a study of blood T cell repertoires in COVID-19. Measured with immunoSEQ multiplex PCR; TCRdb has only the in-frame clones, and not every one. This sample has under 250,000 clones, with roughly 82% found just once. Germline assignment: CDR1 SGDLS and CDR2 YYNGEE. V dropped 1 base and J dropped 8 bases, with 13 bases sitting between them. The CDR3 is 14 amino acids. The chain joins TRBV9 to TRBJ2-1; a weak D match, TRBD1 (6 bases). The material sequenced was peripheral blood. The sequence came from a woman older than 75 with COVID-19, enrolled during active disease. DNA for the CDR3: TGTGCCAGCAGCGTACAGGGGTCAAGCGATGAGCAGTTCTTC. This codes for CASSVQGSSDEQFF.